This TCR beta chain was sequenced for a study of cytomegalovirus exposure and HLA in healthy donors. V shed 4 bases, J shed 1 base, and the junction held 8 bases outside the gene matches. Germline lookup yields CDR1 MDHEN and CDR2 SYDVKM. The CDR3 is made up of 16 amino acids. Overall study results and limits: The study put 150 to 200 TCR beta chains on its list as cytomegalovirus-associated. CMV antigen specificity was confirmed in vitro for a few CMV-associated chains.

Assay: immunoSEQ multiplex PCR; the TCRdb copy retains only in-frame clones and omits some. The sample includes roughly 300,000 clones, about 85% of them seen just once. A note on this clone: No antigen is known for it.

The chain combines TRBV28 with TRBJ2-7; 9 bases agree with TRBD1. The sequencing sample was made of PBMCs. The receptor was derived from a woman aged 25 to 39 in good health and CMV-seropositive. The CDR3 nucleotides read TGTGCCAGCAGTTCCCCCGCCGGACAGGGGTCCTACGAGCAGTACTTC. Translating it yields CASSSPAGQGSYEQYF. Variable domain in full (rest from reference TRBV28 and TRBJ2-7): DVKVTQSSRYLVKRTGEKVFLECVQDMDHENMFWYRQDPGLGLRLIYFSYDVKMKEKGDIPEGYSVSREKKERFSLILESASTNQTSMYLCASSSPAGQGSYEQYFGPGTRLTVT.